This T cell receptor beta chain was recovered during a study of blood T cells in healthy people across ages. Study-wide findings and caveats: Reliance upon unsorted PBMCs precluded definitive naive versus antigen-experienced comparison.

Only a few counts were recorded for this clonotype. Antigen specificity is unknown. A second roughly 6 to 12 cycle PCR used barcoded and J-beta primers. From each sample, at least 2.5 million paired-end reads containing CDR3 were obtained. TCRdb passed the 5' RACE reads through MiXCR, listing each CDR3 protein once. The sample has about 900,000 distinct CDR3 sequences; 60% to 80% are singletons. Source material: blood. This sequence was found in a man aged 25-45 years in good health.

The CDR3 coding sequence is TGCAGTGCTGGTGTCTATGGCTACACCTTC. This gives the protein CSAGVYGYTF. The V call is TRBV20-1, the J call TRBJ1-2; D not certain. V shed 5 bases and J shed 4 bases, with 5 bases lying between them. The germline V gene has CDR1 DFQATT and CDR2 SNEGSKA (reference sequence). This CDR3 comprises 10 residues.